Listed here are 15 T cell receptor beta chains from one sample, sequenced in a study of OX40 agonist ivuxolimab in advanced cancers. The repertoire was sequenced with immunoSEQ multiplex PCR; TCRdb's copy has only in-frame clones and lacks some. This table holds about 150,000 clones, around 94% found once. The specimen comprised CD4+ or CD8+ T cells sorted from blood, sampled in a trial of the OX40 agonist ivuxolimab. The receptor set was obtained from an adult with an advanced solid tumor such as melanoma, head and neck, liver or kidney cancer.

This clone was observed a few times. This sequence joins TRBV19 and TRBJ2-7; 7 bases fit TRBD2. V gave up 7 bases and J gave up 3 bases; unmatched junction bases: 18. This CDR3 is built from 17 residues. Germline-derived CDR1 and CDR2 are LNHDA and SQIVND (reference sequence). The CDR3 protein is CASTPGPLAEDYYEQYF. The CDR3 nucleotides read TGTGCCAGTACCCCGGGCCCCCTAGCGGAGGACTACTACGAGCAGTACTTC. The full variable domain, completed using reference TRBV19 and TRBJ2-7, is DGGITQSPKYLFRKEGQNVTLSCEQNLNHDAMYWYRQDPGQGLRLIYYSQIVNDFQKGDIAEGYSVSREKKESFPLTVTSAQKNPTAFYLCASTPGPLAEDYYEQYFGPGTRLTVT.

The genes are TRBV6-5 and TRBJ1-4; 7 bases agree with TRBD1. Germline CDR1 reads MNHEY; CDR2 reads SVGAGI. Trimming removed 4 bases from V and 8 bases from J; junction bases left unmatched: 10. The CDR3 consists of 15 residues. CDR3 protein: CASSSPEGAGEKLFF. The CDR3 coding sequence is TGTGCCAGCAGTTCCCCCGAGGGGGCTGGGGAAAAACTGTTTTTT.

This chain connects TRBV28 to TRBJ1-1; TRBD1 is a possible D gene (5 bases). This CDR3 is 13 amino acids long. Trimming removed 5 bases from V and 5 bases from J, with 12 bases in between. The germline V gene encodes CDR1 MDHEN and CDR2 SYDVKM. CDR3 amino acids: CASSRGGGTEAFF. The CDR3 DNA is TGTGCCAGCAGTCGTGGGGGTGGGACTGAAGCTTTCTTT.

CDR3 coding DNA: TGTGCCATCAGTGAGGCGGTACCTCAGGAGCAGTACTTC. Its translation is CAISEAVPQEQYF. The J gene is TRBJ2-7, the V gene TRBV10-3; the D is unclear. The germline gives CDR1 ENHRY, CDR2 SYGVKD. The CDR3 covers 13 residues. With 2 bases removed from V and 7 bases from J, the gap between germline ends came to 12 bases.

The chain employs TRBV30 and TRBJ1-5, with D uncertain. V was trimmed by 5 bases and J by 2 bases, leaving 10 bases between them. Germline V lookup: CDR1 GTSNPN, CDR2 SVGIG (reference sequence). The CDR3 has 13 amino acids. The CDR3 DNA reads TGTGCCTGGTCTCAAGGCGGCAATCAGCCCCAGCATTTT. Its protein is CAWSQGGNQPQHF.

The chain employs TRBV11-2 and TRBJ2-5, with TRBD2 identical over 8 bases. CDR3 length: 14 residues. Trimming took 8 bases from V and 4 from J; bases not matched to a gene: 9. Germline-derived CDR1 and CDR2 are SGHAT and FQNNGV. The CDR3: CASRRGTSRETQYF. The DNA of the CDR3 is TGTGCCAGCCGACGGGGGACTAGTCGAGAGACCCAGTACTTC.

This clone was recorded only once. The chain joins TRBV5-1 to TRBJ2-7; D not certain. V was pared by 0 bases and J by 1 base, with 11 bases between. Germline V gene lookup returns CDR1 SGHRS and CDR2 YFSETQ. This CDR3 is built from 15 residues. The CDR3 loop reads CASSLAAVPSYEQYF. As DNA, the CDR3 is TGCGCCAGCAGCTTGGCCGCGGTCCCGTCCTACGAGCAGTACTTC.

The CDR3 DNA follows: TGTGCCAGCCGCGGTGGGGGAGCGGGGAACACTGAAGCTTTCTTT. Translated, it gives CASRGGGAGNTEAFF. V and J are TRBV28 and TRBJ1-1, with a possible D match to TRBD1 (5 bases). V was shortened by 8 bases and J by 1 base, with 17 bases between the two germline ends. The CDR3 totals 15 residues. Germline V lookup: CDR1 MDHEN, CDR2 SYDVKM.

The chain joins TRBV9 to TRBJ2-1; 14 bases align to TRBD2. CDR1 is SGDLS, CDR2 YYNGEE, per germline. V shed 4 bases, J shed 9 bases, and the junction held 9 bases outside the gene matches. This CDR3 contains 16 residues. The CDR3 coding sequence is TGTGCCAGCAGCCCTGGACTAGCGGGGGGCCAGGGTGAGCAGTTCTTC. Its protein is CASSPGLAGGQGEQFF.

This sequence joins TRBV5-4 and TRBJ2-7; either TRBD1 or TRBD2 may supply D (5 bases each). Germline V gives CDR1 SGHNT, CDR2 YYREEE (reference sequence). The CDR3 has 15 amino acids. The V and J ends lost 1 base and 0 bases respectively, with 11 bases between them. This CDR3 is CASSLSGTASYEQYF. Here the CDR3 DNA reads TGTGCCAGCAGCTTGTCAGGGACGGCCTCCTACGAGCAGTACTTC.

This clone was recorded once. V is TRBV4-3 and J is TRBJ2-2; TRBD2 might be the D (5 bases). The germline V gene encodes CDR1 LGHNA and CDR2 YSLEER. Trimming took 3 bases from V and 5 from J, leaving 13 bases between them. There are 15 residues in the CDR3. Here the CDR3 reads CASSHSLPGTGELFF. The DNA for the CDR3 is TGCGCCAGCAGCCATTCCCTCCCGGGGACCGGGGAGCTGTTTTTT.

As DNA, the CDR3 is TGCGCCAGCAGCTTGGACAGCCCTTACGAGCAGTACTTC. Its protein product is CASSLDSPYEQYF. The chain has TRBV5-1 and TRBJ2-7; D is unresolved. The CDR3 has 13 amino acids. The V end lost 0 bases, the J end lost 4 bases, and 8 bases lay between the germline ends. Germline loops: CDR1 SGHRS, CDR2 YFSETQ.

CDR3 region: CAISESTVGTGMREQYF. In nucleotides, the CDR3 is TGTGCCATCAGTGAGTCGACGGTCGGGACAGGGATGAGGGAGCAGTACTTC. This sequence joins TRBV10-3 and TRBJ2-7; 9 nucleotides align to TRBD1. CDR3 size: 17 residues. CDR1 is ENHRY and CDR2 is SYGVKD in the germline V gene. Unmatched junction bases numbered 13, after V lost 0 bases and J lost 7 bases.

This chain uses TRBV27 with TRBJ1-5, with D uncertain. Per the germline V gene, CDR1 is MNHEY and CDR2 is SMNVEV (reference sequence). Trimming pared 5 bases from V and 0 bases from J, leaving 8 bases between. The CDR3 runs to 14 residues. CDR3 sequence reads: CASSGGYSNQPQHF. Here the CDR3 DNA reads TGTGCCAGCAGTGGCGGCTATAGCAATCAGCCCCAGCATTTT.

This chain connects TRBV28 to TRBJ2-7, with D possibly being TRBD2 (5 bases). In germline, CDR1 is MDHEN, CDR2 SYDVKM. Deletions cut 2 bases from V and 2 bases from J, with 13 bases between. The CDR3 runs 15 residues. The CDR3, as DNA: TGTGCCAGCAGTTTAAGGCAGAGGGCTACCTACGAGCAGTACTTC. Translation gives CASSLRQRATYEQYF. The variable domain in full, completed from reference TRBV28 and TRBJ2-7, reads DVKVTQSSRYLVKRTGEKVFLECVQDMDHENMFWYRQDPGLGLRLIYFSYDVKMKEKGDIPEGYSVSREKKERFSLILESASTNQTSMYLCASSLRQRATYEQYFGPGTRLTVT.